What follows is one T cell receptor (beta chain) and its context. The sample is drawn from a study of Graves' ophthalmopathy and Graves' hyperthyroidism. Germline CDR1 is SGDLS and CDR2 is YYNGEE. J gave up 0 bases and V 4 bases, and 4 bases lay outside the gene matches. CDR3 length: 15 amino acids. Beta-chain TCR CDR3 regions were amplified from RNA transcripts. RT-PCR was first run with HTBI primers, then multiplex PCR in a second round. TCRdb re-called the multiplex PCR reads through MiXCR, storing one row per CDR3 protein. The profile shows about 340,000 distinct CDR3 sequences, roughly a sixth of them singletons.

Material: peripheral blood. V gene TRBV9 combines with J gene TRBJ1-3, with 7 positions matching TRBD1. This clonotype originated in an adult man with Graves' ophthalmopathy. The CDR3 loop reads CASSLRQGSGNTIYF. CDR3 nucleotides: TGTGCCAGCAGCCTAAGACAGGGCTCTGGAAACACCATATATTTT. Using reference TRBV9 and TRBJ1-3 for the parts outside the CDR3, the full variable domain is DSGVTQTPKHLITATGQRVTLRCSPRSGDLSVYWYQQSLDQGLQFLIQYYNGEERAKGNILERFSAQQFPDLHSELNLSSLELGDSALYFCASSLRQGSGNTIYFGEGSWLTVV.